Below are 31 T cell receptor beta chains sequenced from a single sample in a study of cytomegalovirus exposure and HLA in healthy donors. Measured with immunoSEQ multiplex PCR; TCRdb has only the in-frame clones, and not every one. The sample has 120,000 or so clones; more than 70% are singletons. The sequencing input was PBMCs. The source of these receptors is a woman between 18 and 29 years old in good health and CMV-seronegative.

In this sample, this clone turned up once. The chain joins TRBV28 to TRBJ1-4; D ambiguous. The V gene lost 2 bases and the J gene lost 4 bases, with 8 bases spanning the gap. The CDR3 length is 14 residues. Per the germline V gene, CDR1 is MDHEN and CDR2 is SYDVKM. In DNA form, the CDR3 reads TGTGCCAGCAGTTTAGGCCGCAGTAATGAAAAACTGTTTTTT. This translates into CASSLGRSNEKLFF. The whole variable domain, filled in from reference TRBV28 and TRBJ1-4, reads DVKVTQSSRYLVKRTGEKVFLECVQDMDHENMFWYRQDPGLGLRLIYFSYDVKMKEKGDIPEGYSVSREKKERFSLILESASTNQTSMYLCASSLGRSNEKLFFGSGTQLSVL.

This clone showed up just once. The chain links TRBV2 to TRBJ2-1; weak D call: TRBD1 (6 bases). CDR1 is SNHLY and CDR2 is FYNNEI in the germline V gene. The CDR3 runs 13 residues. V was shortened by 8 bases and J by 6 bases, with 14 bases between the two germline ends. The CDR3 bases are TGTGCCAGCCTGGTTGGACAGACCAATGAGCAGTTCTTC. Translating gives CASLVGQTNEQFF. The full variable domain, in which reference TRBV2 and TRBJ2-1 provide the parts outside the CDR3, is EPEVTQTPSHQVTQMGQEVILRCVPISNHLYFYWYRQILGQKVEFLVSFYNNEISEKSEIFDDQFSVERPDGSNFTLKIRSTKLEDSAMYFCASLVGQTNEQFFGPGTRLTVL.

The CDR3 sequence: CASSLDLKGDLDYGYTF. The CDR3 DNA reads TGTGCCAGCAGCTTGGATCTTAAGGGGGACCTTGACTATGGCTACACCTTC. The rearrangement joins TRBV5-4 to TRBJ1-2, with D possibly being TRBD1 (6 bases). CDR3 length: 17 residues. Germline values: CDR1 SGHNT, CDR2 YYREEE (reference sequence). The V end lost 0 bases, the J end lost 3 bases, and 18 bases lay between the germline ends.

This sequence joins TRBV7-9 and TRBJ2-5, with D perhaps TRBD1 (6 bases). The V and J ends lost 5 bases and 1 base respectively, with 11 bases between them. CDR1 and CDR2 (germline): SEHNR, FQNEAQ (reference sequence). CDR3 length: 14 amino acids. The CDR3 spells CASSLQGSQETQYF. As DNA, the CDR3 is TGTGCCAGCAGCCTCCAGGGGAGCCAAGAGACCCAGTACTTC.

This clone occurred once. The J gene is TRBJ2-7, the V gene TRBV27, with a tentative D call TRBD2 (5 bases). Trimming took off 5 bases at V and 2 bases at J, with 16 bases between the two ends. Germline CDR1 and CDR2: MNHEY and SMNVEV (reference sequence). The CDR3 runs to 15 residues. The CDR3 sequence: CASSKLDFPTYEQYF. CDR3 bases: TGTGCCAGCAGTAAGCTGGACTTTCCTACCTACGAGCAGTACTTC.

The CDR3 loop reads CASSQVQGSREQFF. Written as DNA, the CDR3 is TGTGCCAGCAGCCAAGTACAGGGAAGTCGTGAGCAGTTCTTC. The chain joins TRBV4-2 to TRBJ2-1; possible D gene TRBD1, 6 bases. This CDR3 region has 14 residues. The germline V gene encodes CDR1 LGHNA and CDR2 YNFKEQ. V was trimmed by 1 base and J by 9 bases, leaving 13 bases between them.

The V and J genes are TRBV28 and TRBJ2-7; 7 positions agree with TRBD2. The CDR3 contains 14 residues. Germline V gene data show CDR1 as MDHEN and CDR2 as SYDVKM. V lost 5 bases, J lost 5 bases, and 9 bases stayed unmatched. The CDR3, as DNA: TGTGCCAGCAGTACTACCCCAGGGAGGGACGAGCAGTACTTC. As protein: CASSTTPGRDEQYF.

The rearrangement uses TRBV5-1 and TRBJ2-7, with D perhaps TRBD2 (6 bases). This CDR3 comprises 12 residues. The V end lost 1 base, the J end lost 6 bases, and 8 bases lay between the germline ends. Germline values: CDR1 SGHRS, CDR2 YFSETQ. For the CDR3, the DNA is TGCGCCAGCAGCTTGAGCGGGCTCGAGCAGTACTTC. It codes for CASSLSGLEQYF. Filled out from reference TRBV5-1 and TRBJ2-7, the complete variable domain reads KAGVTQTPRYLIKTRGQQVTLSCSPISGHRSVSWYQQTPGQGLQFLFEYFSETQRNKGNFPGRFSGRQFSNSRSEMNVSTLELGDSALYLCASSLSGLEQYFGPGTRLTVT.

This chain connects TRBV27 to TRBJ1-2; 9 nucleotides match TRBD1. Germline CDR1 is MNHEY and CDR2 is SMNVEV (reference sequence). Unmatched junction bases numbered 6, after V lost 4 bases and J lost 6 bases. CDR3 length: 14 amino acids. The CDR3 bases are TGTGCCAGCAGTTCCAACAGGGGGCGGGATGGCTACACCTTC. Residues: CASSSNRGRDGYTF.

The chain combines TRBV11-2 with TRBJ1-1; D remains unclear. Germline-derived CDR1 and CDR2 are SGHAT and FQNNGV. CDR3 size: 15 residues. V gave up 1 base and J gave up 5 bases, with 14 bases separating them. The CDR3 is CASSLGAGMGTEAFF. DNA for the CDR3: TGTGCCAGCAGCTTAGGGGCGGGAATGGGGACTGAAGCTTTCTTT. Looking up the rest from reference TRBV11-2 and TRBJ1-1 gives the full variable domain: EAGVAQSPRYKIIEKRQSVAFWCNPISGHATLYWYQQILGQGPKLLIQFQNNGVVDDSQLPKDRFSAERLKGVDSTLKIQPAKLEDSAVYLCASSLGAGMGTEAFFGQGTRLTVV.

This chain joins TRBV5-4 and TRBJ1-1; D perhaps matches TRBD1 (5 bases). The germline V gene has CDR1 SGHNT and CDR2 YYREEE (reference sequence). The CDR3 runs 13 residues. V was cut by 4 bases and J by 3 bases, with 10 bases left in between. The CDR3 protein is CASSPRVDTEAFF. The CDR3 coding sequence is TGTGCCAGCAGCCCCAGGGTTGACACTGAAGCTTTCTTT.

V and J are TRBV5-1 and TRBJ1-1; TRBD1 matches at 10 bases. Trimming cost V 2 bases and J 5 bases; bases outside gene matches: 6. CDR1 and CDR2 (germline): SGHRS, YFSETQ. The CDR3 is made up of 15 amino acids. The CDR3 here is CASSFRDRGGTEAFF. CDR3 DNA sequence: TGCGCCAGCAGCTTCCGGGACAGGGGAGGGACTGAAGCTTTCTTT.

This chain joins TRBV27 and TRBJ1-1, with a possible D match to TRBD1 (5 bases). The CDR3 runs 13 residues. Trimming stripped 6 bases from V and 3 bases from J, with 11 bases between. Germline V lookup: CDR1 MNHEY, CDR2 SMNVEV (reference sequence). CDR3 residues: CASRGRGDTEAFF. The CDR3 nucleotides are TGTGCCAGCAGGGGTCGGGGGGACACTGAAGCTTTCTTT.

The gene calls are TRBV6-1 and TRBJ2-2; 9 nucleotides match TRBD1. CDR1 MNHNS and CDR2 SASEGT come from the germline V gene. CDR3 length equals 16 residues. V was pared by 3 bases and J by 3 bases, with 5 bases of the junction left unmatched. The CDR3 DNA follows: TGTGCCAGCAGTGATACGGGACAGGGTTACACCGGGGAGCTGTTTTTT. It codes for CASSDTGQGYTGELFF.

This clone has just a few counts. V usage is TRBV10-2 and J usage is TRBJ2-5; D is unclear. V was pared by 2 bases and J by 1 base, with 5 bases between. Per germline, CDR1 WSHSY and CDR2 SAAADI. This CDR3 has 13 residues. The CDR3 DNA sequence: TGCGCCAGCAGTGAGACAGCCCAAGAGACCCAGTACTTC. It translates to CASSETAQETQYF.

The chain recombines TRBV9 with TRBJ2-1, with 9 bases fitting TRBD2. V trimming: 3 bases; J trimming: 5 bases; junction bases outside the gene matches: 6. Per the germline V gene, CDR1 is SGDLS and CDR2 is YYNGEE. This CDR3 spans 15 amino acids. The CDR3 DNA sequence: TGTGCCAGCAGCGACCGGACTAGCGCTAACAATGAGCAGTTCTTC. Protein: CASSDRTSANNEQFF.

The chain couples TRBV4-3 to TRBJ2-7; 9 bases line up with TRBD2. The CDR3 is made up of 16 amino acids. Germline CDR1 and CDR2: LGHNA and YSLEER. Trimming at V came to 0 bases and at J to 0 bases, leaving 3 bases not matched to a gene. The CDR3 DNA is TGCGCCAGCAGCCAAGACCTTAGCGGGGGCTCCTACGAGCAGTACTTC. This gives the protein CASSQDLSGGSYEQYF.

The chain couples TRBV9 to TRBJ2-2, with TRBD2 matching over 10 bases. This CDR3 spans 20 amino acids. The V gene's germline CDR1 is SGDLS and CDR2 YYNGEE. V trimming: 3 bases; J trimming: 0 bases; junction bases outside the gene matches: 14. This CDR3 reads CASSAGLAEPYSANTGELFF. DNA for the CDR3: TGTGCCAGCAGCGCTGGACTAGCGGAACCCTATTCCGCGAACACCGGGGAGCTGTTTTTT.

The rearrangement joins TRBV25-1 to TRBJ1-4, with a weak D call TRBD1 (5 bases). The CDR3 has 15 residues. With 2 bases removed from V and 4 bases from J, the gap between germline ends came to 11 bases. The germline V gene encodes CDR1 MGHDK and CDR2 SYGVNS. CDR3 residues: CASSEVGGLNEKLFF. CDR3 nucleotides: TGTGCCAGCAGTGAAGTGGGGGGACTTAATGAAAAACTGTTTTTT.

For the CDR3, the DNA is TGTGCCAGTACACCAGGGGGATCCTACAATGAGCAGTTCTTC. This gives the protein CASTPGGSYNEQFF. The chain joins TRBV19 to TRBJ2-1; TRBD1 agrees at 7 bases. Germline CDR1 and CDR2: LNHDA and SQIVND (reference sequence). There are 14 residues in the CDR3. The J segment lost 1 base and the V segment lost 7 bases, leaving 4 bases of the junction unmatched. The full variable domain, completed using reference TRBV19 and TRBJ2-1, is DGGITQSPKYLFRKEGQNVTLSCEQNLNHDAMYWYRQDPGQGLRLIYYSQIVNDFQKGDIAEGYSVSREKKESFPLTVTSAQKNPTAFYLCASTPGGSYNEQFFGPGTRLTVL.

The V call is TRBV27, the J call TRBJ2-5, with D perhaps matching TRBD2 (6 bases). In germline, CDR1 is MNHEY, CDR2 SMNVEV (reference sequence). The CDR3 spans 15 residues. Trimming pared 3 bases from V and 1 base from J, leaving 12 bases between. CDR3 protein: CASSFYGGTQETQYF. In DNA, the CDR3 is TGTGCCAGCAGTTTTTATGGGGGGACCCAAGAGACCCAGTACTTC.

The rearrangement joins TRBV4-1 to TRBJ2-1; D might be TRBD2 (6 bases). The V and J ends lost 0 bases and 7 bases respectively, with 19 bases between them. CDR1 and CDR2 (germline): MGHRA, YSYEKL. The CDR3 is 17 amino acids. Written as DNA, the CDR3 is TGCGCCAGCAGCCAAGATCCGTCGACCCTTGGGGGGAATGAGCAGTTCTTC. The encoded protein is CASSQDPSTLGGNEQFF.

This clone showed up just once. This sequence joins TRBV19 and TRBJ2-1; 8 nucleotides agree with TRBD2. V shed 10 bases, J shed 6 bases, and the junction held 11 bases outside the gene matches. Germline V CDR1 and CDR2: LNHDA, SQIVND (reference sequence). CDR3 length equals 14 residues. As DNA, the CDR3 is TGTGCCACTATCCCTGCTAGCGGGCCCAATGAGCAGTTCTTC. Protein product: CATIPASGPNEQFF.

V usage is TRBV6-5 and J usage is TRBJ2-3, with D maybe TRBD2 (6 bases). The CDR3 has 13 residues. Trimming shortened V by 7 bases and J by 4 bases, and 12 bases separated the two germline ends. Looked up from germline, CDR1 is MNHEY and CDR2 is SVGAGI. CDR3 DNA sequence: TGTGCCAGCAACCTCGCGGGGTCAGATACGCAGTATTTT. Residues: CASNLAGSDTQYF.

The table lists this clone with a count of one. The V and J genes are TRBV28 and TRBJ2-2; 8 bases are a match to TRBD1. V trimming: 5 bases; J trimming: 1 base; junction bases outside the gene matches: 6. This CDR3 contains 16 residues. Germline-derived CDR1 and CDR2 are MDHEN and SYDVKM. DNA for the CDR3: TGTGCCAGCAGTCCCACCGGGACAGGGAACACCGGGGAGCTGTTTTTT. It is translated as CASSPTGTGNTGELFF.

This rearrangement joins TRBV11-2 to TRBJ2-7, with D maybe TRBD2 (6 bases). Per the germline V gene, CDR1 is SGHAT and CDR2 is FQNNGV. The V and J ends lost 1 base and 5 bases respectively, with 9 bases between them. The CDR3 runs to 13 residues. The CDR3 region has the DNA TGTGCCAGCAGCTTAGGATCGGGGGACGAGCAGTACTTC. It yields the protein CASSLGSGDEQYF.

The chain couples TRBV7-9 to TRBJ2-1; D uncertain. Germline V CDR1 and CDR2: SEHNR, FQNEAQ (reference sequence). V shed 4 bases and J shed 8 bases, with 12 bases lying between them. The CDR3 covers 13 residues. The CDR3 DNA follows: TGTGCCAGCAGCTACACCCGTCGGGATGAGCAGTTCTTC. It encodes CASSYTRRDEQFF.

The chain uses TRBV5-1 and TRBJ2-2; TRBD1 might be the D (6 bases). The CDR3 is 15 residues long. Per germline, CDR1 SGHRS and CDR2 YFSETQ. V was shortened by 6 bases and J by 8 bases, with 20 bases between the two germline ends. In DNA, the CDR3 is TGCGCCAGCACCTCTGGGGACATCGGGGCAGGGGAGCTGTTTTTT. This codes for CASTSGDIGAGELFF.

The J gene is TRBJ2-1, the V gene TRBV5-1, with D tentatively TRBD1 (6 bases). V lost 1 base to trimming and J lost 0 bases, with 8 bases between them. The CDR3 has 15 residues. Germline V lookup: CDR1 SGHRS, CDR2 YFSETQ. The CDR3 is CASSLLGGSYNEQFF. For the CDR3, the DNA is TGCGCCAGCAGCTTGTTAGGGGGCTCCTACAATGAGCAGTTCTTC.

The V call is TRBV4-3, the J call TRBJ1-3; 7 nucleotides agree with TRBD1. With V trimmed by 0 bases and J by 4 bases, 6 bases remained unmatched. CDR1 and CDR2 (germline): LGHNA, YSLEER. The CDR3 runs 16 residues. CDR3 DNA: TGCGCCAGCAGCCAAGAAGGGGACAGTTTCGGAAACACCATATATTTT. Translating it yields CASSQEGDSFGNTIYF.

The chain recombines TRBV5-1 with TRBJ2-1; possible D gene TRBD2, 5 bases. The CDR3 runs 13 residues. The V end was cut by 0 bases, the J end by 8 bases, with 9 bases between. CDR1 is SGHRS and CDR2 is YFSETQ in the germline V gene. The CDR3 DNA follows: TGCGCCAGCAGCTTGGCCGGTAGCGATGAGCAGTTCTTC. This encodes CASSLAGSDEQFF. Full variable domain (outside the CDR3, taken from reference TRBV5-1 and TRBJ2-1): KAGVTQTPRYLIKTRGQQVTLSCSPISGHRSVSWYQQTPGQGLQFLFEYFSETQRNKGNFPGRFSGRQFSNSRSEMNVSTLELGDSALYLCASSLAGSDEQFFGPGTRLTVL.